This TCR beta chain was recovered during a study of post-analysis software for immune sequencing data. Whole-study context: Some patients lacked subtype; others had relapsing-remitting, secondary progressive or progressive-relapsing disease.

Study conclusions and caveats: Five TRBV segments appeared more often in patients than in controls, and TRBV5-6, TRBV5-1 and TRBV20-1 were among these. Controls had significantly higher normalized Chao1 diversity than multiple sclerosis patients. The F measure placed samples prepared in the same batch into strongly shared clusters.

Presence of unique molecular identifiers characterized the TCR beta cDNA libraries. The yield from about 1 to 10 million T cells was 500,000 or so cDNA molecules in total. In TCRdb, the PCR reads were re-called with MiXCR into one record per CDR3 protein. The sample has about 760,000 distinct CDR3 sequences; around 27% are singletons. As to this clonotype: No antigen is known for it.

The CDR3 covers 20 residues. Germline V lookup: CDR1 SGHTA, CDR2 FQGNSA. The ends lost 1 base at V and 0 bases at J; junction bases unmatched: 8. The sequenced sample consisted of blood. The sequence came from a girl aged 10 to 17 with multiple sclerosis. The rearrangement links TRBV7-2 to TRBJ2-3; 15 bases map to TRBD2. CDR3 amino acids: CASSLGTSGRARPSTDTQYF. As DNA, the CDR3 is TGTGCCAGCAGCTTAGGGACTAGCGGGAGGGCCAGACCTAGCACAGATACGCAGTATTTT.